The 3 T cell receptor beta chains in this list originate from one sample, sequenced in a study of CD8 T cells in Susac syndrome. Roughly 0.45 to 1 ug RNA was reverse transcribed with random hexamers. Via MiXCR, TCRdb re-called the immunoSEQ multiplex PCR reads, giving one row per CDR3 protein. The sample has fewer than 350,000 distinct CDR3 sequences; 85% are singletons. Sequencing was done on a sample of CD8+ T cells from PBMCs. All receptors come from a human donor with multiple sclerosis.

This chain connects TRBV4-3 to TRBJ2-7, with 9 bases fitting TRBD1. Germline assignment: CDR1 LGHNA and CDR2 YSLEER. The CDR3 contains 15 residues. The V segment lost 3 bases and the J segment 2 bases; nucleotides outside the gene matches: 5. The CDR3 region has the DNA TGCGCCAGCAGCCACCGGACAGGGGCCCCCTACGAGCAGTACTTC. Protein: CASSHRTGAPYEQYF.

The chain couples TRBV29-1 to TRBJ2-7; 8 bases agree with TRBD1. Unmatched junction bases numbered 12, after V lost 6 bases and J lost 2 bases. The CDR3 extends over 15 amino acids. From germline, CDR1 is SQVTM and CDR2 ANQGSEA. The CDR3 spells CSVLGLGQEPYEQYF. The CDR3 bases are TGCAGCGTCCTGGGTCTGGGACAGGAACCCTACGAGCAGTACTTC.

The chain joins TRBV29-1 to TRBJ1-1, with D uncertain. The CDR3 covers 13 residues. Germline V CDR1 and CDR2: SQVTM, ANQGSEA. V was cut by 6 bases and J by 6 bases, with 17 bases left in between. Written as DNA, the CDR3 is TGCAGCGTCCCCGGGATCGGGTTCGCTGAAGCTTTCTTT. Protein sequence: CSVPGIGFAEAFF.